Included here is one T cell receptor (beta chain) sequence, with context. Its binding antigen is unknown. Relative to the germline gene, one junction end is altered; a read error may explain this. The sample comes from a study of shared clonotypes between healthy human individuals (dated by TCRdb to the early 2020s). Study-wide context: A couple of women and three men aged 18 to 49 years were included in the cohort. To estimate repertoire size and how much clonotypes are shared between individuals, the study performed deep sequencing of blood TCR repertoires from a few healthy adults. To increase sequencing depth and limit assay-specific biases, different laboratories used diverse techniques to prepare libraries and sequence TCR repertoires. Each donor's leukapheresis produced roughly between roughly 0.85 and 9.5 billion PBMCs. Per donor, three plates each were used for CD4 naive and CD4 memory, two for CD8 naive, and one for CD8 memory.

General study outcomes and caveats: Naive subsets generally had larger estimated clonotype richness than memory subsets did. Pairwise subsampling led to the expectation that sequencing depth would affect the degree of clonotype sharing among donors. Because the study included a small number of donors, the genetic and exposure-history diversity represented was limited. Clonotypes shared by all four sorted-subset donors showed higher generation probabilities than non-shared clonotypes. About 5% of naive CD4, 3.5% of naive CD8, about 2.1% of memory CD4, and more than 0.35% of memory CD8 clonotypes were shared across several donors. Even with the large sequencing depth, rarefaction of the sorted-subset datasets indicated that sequencing was incomplete. Sampling was restricted to blood, and TCR repertoires in tissue are likely to differ from TCR repertoires in blood.

Using the deep immunoSEQ assay, TCR CDR3 regions were amplified from genomic DNA by multiplex PCR. Extracted genomic DNA from each cell subset was distributed evenly across all wells of several immunoSEQ 96-well plates, and each plate was treated as a replicate. For sorted subsets, each replicate PCR was loaded with about 200 ng genomic DNA, equivalent to approximately 27,000 T cell genomes. Purified libraries were measured with a Qubit 3.0 fluorometer, size-checked on a Bioanalyzer 2100, and measured again with the KAPA Library Quantification kit. Each immunoSEQ 96-well plate was sequenced on its own single-read 150-cycle Illumina NextSeq 550 flow cell. The authors' pipeline ran thus. Because the immunoSEQ output held only junctional sequences and lacked quality scores, the filtering could not match the filtering applied to full-length reads. To assign V/J genes and CDR3, sequences were annotated against IMGT germline references using PyIR, a Python wrapper for IgBLAST v1.9. Reads were removed for weak V/J assignments (E-value above 1e-6), missing CDR3, stop codons, out-of-frame junctions, or ambiguous translated residues. V3J clonotypes were defined as sequences sharing an identical inferred V gene, J gene, and CDR3 amino acid sequence. The percentage overlap between two repertoires was calculated by dividing the number of shared unique clonotypes by the size of the smaller repertoire. Repertoire richness was assessed with RTK rarefaction, the Chao1 estimator, and Recon v2.1 estimates of unobserved clonotypes. For all TCRbeta clonotypes obtained by the gDNA method from a few donors, generation probabilities were computed with OLGA. TCRdb limited this immuneACCESS table to in-frame rearrangements with V and J called. A share of clones is missing; checked studies link under half to unresolved V genes, and the rest is unexplained. The DNA was the basis for D and trimming; V, J and clone size are from that table. This sample gives some 1,100,000 clones in total; 78% of them show up just once. About 0.52% of the sample is in the top ten clones.

The germline V gene supplies CDR1 MDHEN and CDR2 SYDVKM. Including cysteine and phenylalanine, the CDR3 has 13 amino acids. Here the CDR3 DNA is all that survives: 39 bases in frame from base 1. Healthy HIV-negative adults with no recently reported acute infections or vaccinations were included as donors. Only Caucasian adults living in Nashville, Tennessee, USA were represented among the donors. Magnetic negative selection was used to enrich CD4+ T cells, after which naive cells were positively selected on CD45RA and the negative fraction became the memory subset. Blood was collected by leukapheresis, and PBMCs were isolated by Ficoll-Histopaque density gradient centrifugation and then cryopreserved in liquid nitrogen vapor phase. Analytical flow cytometry was used to check the purity and quantity of each magnetically sorted T cell population. Genomic DNA was isolated from each sorted fraction and quantified by UV absorbance on a Nanodrop 2000c.

The sequenced sample was memory CD4+ T cells from PBMCs. The sample's cell subset or site label, decoded: CD45RA-negative fraction. Here the chain combines TRBV28 and TRBJ2-3; the D gene could be TRBD1 or TRBD2, each one agreeing over 5 bases. The source of this sequence is a man aged 18 to 29 in good health. Some clones in this sample may be carry-over from other donors' samples. The CDR3 protein sequence reads: CASSLGIRDRGHF. The base sequence is TGTGCCAGCAGTTTAGGAATTAGGGACCGAGGGCATTTT.